These 25 T cell receptor beta chains originate from one sample sequenced in a study of blood T cell repertoires in COVID-19. Clones were sequenced by immunoSEQ multiplex PCR, and TCRdb holds only the in-frame ones, with some missing. The sample lists more than 60,000 clones, roughly 86% occurring once. Sample: peripheral blood. These receptors came from a woman aged 45-59 years with active or convalescent COVID-19.

The chain uses TRBV5-1 and TRBJ2-3; 9 nucleotides align to TRBD2. With 4 bases clipped from V and 6 bases from J, the junction kept 9 bases outside the gene matches. This CDR3 has 15 residues. The germline gives CDR1 SGHRS, CDR2 YFSETQ. The CDR3: CASSVSGSPADTQYF. The CDR3 DNA sequence: TGCGCCAGCAGCGTTAGCGGGAGCCCCGCCGATACGCAGTATTTT.

The chain couples TRBV9 to TRBJ1-6; 9 bases are shared with TRBD1. Germline V gene data show CDR1 as SGDLS and CDR2 as YYNGEE. After removal of 3 bases from V and 9 bases from J, the junction contained 7 bases not matched to a gene. This CDR3 is built from 15 residues. Written as DNA, the CDR3 is TGTGCCAGCAGCGAAACAGGGGGCGTAAGTTCACCCCTCCACTTT. This gives the protein CASSETGGVSSPLHF.

V usage is TRBV10-1 and J usage is TRBJ2-3; TRBD2 matches 7 bases. This CDR3 contains 14 residues. Unmatched junction bases numbered 7, after V lost 6 bases and J lost 4 bases. Germline-derived CDR1 and CDR2 are WNHNN and SYGVQD (reference sequence). This CDR3 is CASSTGTTADTQYF. The CDR3 nucleotides are TGCGCCAGCAGCACCGGGACTACCGCAGATACGCAGTATTTT.

The chain links TRBV10-1 to TRBJ2-5; TRBD1 might be the D (5 bases). The CDR3 contains 14 residues. V was cut by 0 bases and J by 4 bases, with 9 bases left in between. Germline values: CDR1 WNHNN, CDR2 SYGVQD (reference sequence). Here the CDR3 reads CASSESPQGETQYF. CDR3 nucleotides: TGCGCCAGCAGTGAGTCGCCTCAGGGAGAGACCCAGTACTTC.

V and J are TRBV27 and TRBJ2-1; 11 nucleotides match TRBD2. This CDR3 is built from 16 residues. Germline-derived CDR1 and CDR2 are MNHEY and SMNVEV (reference sequence). V trimming: 3 bases; J trimming: 4 bases; junction bases outside the gene matches: 5. The CDR3 DNA sequence: TGTGCCAGCAGTTTGTACCCTAGCGGGGGGTACAATGAGCAGTTCTTC. Translation gives CASSLYPSGGYNEQFF.

This clone showed up just once. This chain connects TRBV2 to TRBJ1-6; no clear D gene. This CDR3 region has 14 residues. CDR1 is SNHLY and CDR2 is FYNNEI in the germline V gene. V lost 3 bases to trimming and J lost 8 bases, with 11 bases between them. CDR3 bases: TGTGCCAGCAGTGAGGTGCGGTCCCATTCACCCCTCCACTTT. Translating gives CASSEVRSHSPLHF.

The CDR3 protein is CASSKGGYNEQFF. The CDR3 region has the DNA TGTGCCAGCTCTAAAGGGGGCTACAATGAGCAGTTCTTC. The V and J genes are TRBV25-1 and TRBJ2-1, with D perhaps TRBD1 (6 bases). Germline assignment: CDR1 MGHDK and CDR2 SYGVNS. There are 13 residues in the CDR3. With 8 bases removed from V and 3 bases from J, the gap between germline ends came to 11 bases.

This clone was recorded a few times. The chain links TRBV7-3 to TRBJ2-6, with D possibly TRBD1 on 6 matching bases. V was trimmed by 5 bases and J by 2 bases, leaving 10 bases between them. This CDR3 region has 15 residues. Germline V gene sequence: CDR1 SGHTA, CDR2 FQGTGA. CDR3 region: CASSATGTGANVLTF. CDR3 in DNA: TGTGCCAGCAGCGCCACAGGGACTGGGGCCAACGTCCTGACTTTC.

This clone was seen only once. The rearrangement joins TRBV6-5 to TRBJ2-7, with TRBD2 matching over 7 bases. Looked up from germline, CDR1 is MNHEY and CDR2 is SVGAGI. This CDR3 spans 14 amino acids. V was pared by 7 bases and J by 1 base, with 7 bases of the junction left unmatched. CDR3 in DNA: TGTGCCAGCAAGCCTAGCGGTCTATCCTACGAGCAGTACTTC. This encodes CASKPSGLSYEQYF.

The chain has TRBV12-5 and TRBJ2-7; tentative D call: TRBD2 (6 bases). V gave up 5 bases and J gave up 2 bases, with 19 bases separating them. The CDR3 length is 16 residues. In germline, CDR1 is LGHNT, CDR2 FRNRAP. The CDR3 loop is CASGTQEGQRAYEQYF. In DNA form, the CDR3 reads TGTGCTAGTGGTACACAGGAGGGGCAGCGAGCCTACGAGCAGTACTTC.

The chain combines TRBV9 with TRBJ2-7; unclear D gene. This CDR3 is built from 13 residues. Trimming left V 3 bases short and J 1 base short, with 8 bases between. Germline V lookup: CDR1 SGDLS, CDR2 YYNGEE. The CDR3 bases are TGTGCCAGCAGCGGGCGGATTTCCTACGAGCAGTACTTC. Protein product: CASSGRISYEQYF.

The chain has TRBV6-5 and TRBJ1-1, with unresolved D. CDR1 is MNHEY, CDR2 SVGAGI, per germline. The CDR3 spans 14 residues. The V and J ends lost 4 bases and 0 bases respectively, with 9 bases between them. CDR3 nucleotides: TGTGCCAGCAGTTCAACGGGGATGAACACTGAAGCTTTCTTT. Its protein is CASSSTGMNTEAFF.

This chain uses TRBV7-2 with TRBJ1-1; D is undetermined. The CDR3 extends over 13 amino acids. Trimming left V 1 base short and J 7 bases short, with 10 bases between. CDR1 and CDR2 from the germline V gene are SGHTA and FQGNSA. CDR3 bases: TGTGCCAGCAGCTTAGTAGACGGCGGTGAAGCTTTCTTT. Translated: CASSLVDGGEAFF.

The rearrangement links TRBV21-1 to TRBJ2-3; no check of the table's D call, TRBD2, against the DNA was made. TRBV21-1 is a documented pseudogene. There are 16 residues in the CDR3. CDR3 sequence: CASSKRGREGLDTQYF. The CDR3 DNA is TGTGCCAGCAGCAAGAGGGGGCGGGAGGGCCTCGATACGCAGTATTTT.

The chain uses TRBV2 and TRBJ1-6; D is unresolved. Per the germline V gene, CDR1 is SNHLY and CDR2 is FYNNEI. V dropped 5 bases and J dropped 0 bases, with 17 bases sitting between them. The CDR3 extends over 18 amino acids. Here the CDR3 DNA reads TGTGCCAGCAGTCAGGTGTTTGGGTCTACCTCCTATAATTCACCCCTCCACTTT. It codes for CASSQVFGSTSYNSPLHF.

The J gene is TRBJ2-3, the V gene TRBV19; perhaps TRBD1 as D (5 bases). Germline assignment: CDR1 LNHDA and CDR2 SQIVND (reference sequence). Trimming took 4 bases from V and 0 from J, leaving 11 bases between them. The CDR3 has 15 amino acids. CDR3 bases: TGTGCCAGTAGTAATGTGGGGCCTAGCACAGATACGCAGTATTTT. It yields the protein CASSNVGPSTDTQYF.

This chain uses TRBV19 with TRBJ2-7; D is ambiguous. This CDR3 spans 12 amino acids. Trimming took off 5 bases at V and 6 bases at J, with 11 bases between the two ends. CDR1 and CDR2 (germline): LNHDA, SQIVND (reference sequence). CDR3 protein: CASSPQGVEQYF. Written as DNA, the CDR3 is TGTGCCAGTAGTCCCCAAGGAGTCGAGCAGTACTTC.

The rearrangement links TRBV2 to TRBJ1-2, with TRBD1 matching over 11 bases. The CDR3 totals 17 residues. Germline CDR1 reads SNHLY; CDR2 reads FYNNEI. The junction had 13 bases not matched to a gene; V was cut back by 6 bases and J by 4 bases. Here the CDR3 reads CASRSGTGGSGGYGYTF. CDR3 nucleotide sequence: TGTGCCAGCAGATCCGGGACAGGGGGATCAGGTGGCTATGGCTACACCTTC.

The genes are TRBV3-1 (or the pseudogene TRBV3-2) and TRBJ1-4; a weak D match, TRBD1 (6 bases). The CDR3 has 16 amino acids. Germline CDR1 LGHDT, CDR2 YNNKEL (reference sequence). V lost 3 bases to trimming and J lost 8 bases, with 19 bases between them. The CDR3 is CASSQAPGGQGEKLFF. CDR3 in DNA: TGTGCCAGCAGCCAGGCCCCCGGGGGGCAGGGAGAAAAACTGTTTTTT.

This clone was detected once. This chain connects TRBV5-1 to TRBJ1-3, with a weak D call TRBD1 (5 bases). The CDR3 spans 16 residues. Germline-derived CDR1 and CDR2 are SGHRS and YFSETQ. V was shortened by 0 bases and J by 0 bases, with 10 bases between the two germline ends. The CDR3 reads CASSLEGQSSGNTIYF. The DNA for the CDR3 is TGCGCCAGCAGCTTGGAGGGGCAGAGCTCTGGAAACACCATATATTTT. Filled out from reference TRBV5-1 and TRBJ1-3, the complete variable domain reads KAGVTQTPRYLIKTRGQQVTLSCSPISGHRSVSWYQQTPGQGLQFLFEYFSETQRNKGNFPGRFSGRQFSNSRSEMNVSTLELGDSALYLCASSLEGQSSGNTIYFGEGSWLTVV.

The J gene is TRBJ2-7, the V gene TRBV5-6; 7 positions match TRBD2. Trimming cost V 0 bases and J 6 bases; bases outside gene matches: 6. The CDR3 consists of 14 residues. Germline CDR1 is SGHDT and CDR2 is YYEEEE. DNA of the CDR3: TGTGCCAGCAGCTTGGAGCGGGGTATAAGCGAGCAGTACTTC. Its translation: CASSLERGISEQYF.

The chain couples TRBV4-1 to TRBJ1-4; a possible D gene is TRBD1 (5 bases). The CDR3 length is 14 residues. The V and J ends lost 4 bases and 8 bases respectively, with 14 bases between them. Per germline, CDR1 MGHRA and CDR2 YSYEKL. The CDR3 loop reads CASSPKGLGEKLFF. CDR3 nucleotide sequence: TGCGCCAGCAGCCCGAAGGGACTCGGCGAAAAACTGTTTTTT.

The chain uses TRBV5-1 and TRBJ2-7, with D possibly being TRBD1 (6 bases). V was trimmed by 4 bases and J by 0 bases, leaving 11 bases between them. Germline V gene sequence: CDR1 SGHRS, CDR2 YFSETQ. The CDR3 extends over 14 amino acids. The CDR3 reads CASSVTGFSYEQYF. Written as DNA, the CDR3 is TGCGCCAGCAGCGTTACAGGGTTCTCCTACGAGCAGTACTTC. Full variable domain (missing parts from reference TRBV5-1 and TRBJ2-7): KAGVTQTPRYLIKTRGQQVTLSCSPISGHRSVSWYQQTPGQGLQFLFEYFSETQRNKGNFPGRFSGRQFSNSRSEMNVSTLELGDSALYLCASSVTGFSYEQYFGPGTRLTVT.

The chain has TRBV9 and TRBJ2-1; D may be TRBD2 (6 bases). V was shortened by 1 base and J by 8 bases, with 16 bases between the two germline ends. The CDR3 is 15 residues long. Germline V gives CDR1 SGDLS, CDR2 YYNGEE. As DNA, the CDR3 is TGTGCCAGCAGCGTACTGGTAGCGGCTGGTGATGAGCAGTTCTTC. Encoded protein: CASSVLVAAGDEQFF.

V usage is TRBV19 and J usage is TRBJ1-2; 10 nucleotides match TRBD1. The V and J ends lost 5 bases and 4 bases, in that order; junction bases with no gene match: 7. Germline CDR1 LNHDA, CDR2 SQIVND (reference sequence). The CDR3 sequence is 15 residues long. CDR3 residues: CASSQRQGASYGYTF. The CDR3 nucleotides read TGTGCCAGTAGTCAAAGACAGGGGGCAAGCTATGGCTACACCTTC.